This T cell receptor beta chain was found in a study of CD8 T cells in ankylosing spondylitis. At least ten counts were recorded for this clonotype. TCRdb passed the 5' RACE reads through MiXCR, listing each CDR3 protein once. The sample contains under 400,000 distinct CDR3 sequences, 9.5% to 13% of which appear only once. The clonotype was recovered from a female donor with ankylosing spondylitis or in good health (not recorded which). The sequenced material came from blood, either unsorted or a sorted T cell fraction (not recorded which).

In DNA, the CDR3 is TGTGCCAGCAGTTCAACTAGCCTCACCTACGAGCAGTACTTC. Residues: CASSSTSLTYEQYF. This sequence joins TRBV27 and TRBJ2-7; TRBD2 is a possible D gene (6 bases). V lost 4 bases and J lost 2, with 12 bases in between. This CDR3 region has 14 residues. Germline values: CDR1 MNHEY, CDR2 SMNVEV (reference sequence).